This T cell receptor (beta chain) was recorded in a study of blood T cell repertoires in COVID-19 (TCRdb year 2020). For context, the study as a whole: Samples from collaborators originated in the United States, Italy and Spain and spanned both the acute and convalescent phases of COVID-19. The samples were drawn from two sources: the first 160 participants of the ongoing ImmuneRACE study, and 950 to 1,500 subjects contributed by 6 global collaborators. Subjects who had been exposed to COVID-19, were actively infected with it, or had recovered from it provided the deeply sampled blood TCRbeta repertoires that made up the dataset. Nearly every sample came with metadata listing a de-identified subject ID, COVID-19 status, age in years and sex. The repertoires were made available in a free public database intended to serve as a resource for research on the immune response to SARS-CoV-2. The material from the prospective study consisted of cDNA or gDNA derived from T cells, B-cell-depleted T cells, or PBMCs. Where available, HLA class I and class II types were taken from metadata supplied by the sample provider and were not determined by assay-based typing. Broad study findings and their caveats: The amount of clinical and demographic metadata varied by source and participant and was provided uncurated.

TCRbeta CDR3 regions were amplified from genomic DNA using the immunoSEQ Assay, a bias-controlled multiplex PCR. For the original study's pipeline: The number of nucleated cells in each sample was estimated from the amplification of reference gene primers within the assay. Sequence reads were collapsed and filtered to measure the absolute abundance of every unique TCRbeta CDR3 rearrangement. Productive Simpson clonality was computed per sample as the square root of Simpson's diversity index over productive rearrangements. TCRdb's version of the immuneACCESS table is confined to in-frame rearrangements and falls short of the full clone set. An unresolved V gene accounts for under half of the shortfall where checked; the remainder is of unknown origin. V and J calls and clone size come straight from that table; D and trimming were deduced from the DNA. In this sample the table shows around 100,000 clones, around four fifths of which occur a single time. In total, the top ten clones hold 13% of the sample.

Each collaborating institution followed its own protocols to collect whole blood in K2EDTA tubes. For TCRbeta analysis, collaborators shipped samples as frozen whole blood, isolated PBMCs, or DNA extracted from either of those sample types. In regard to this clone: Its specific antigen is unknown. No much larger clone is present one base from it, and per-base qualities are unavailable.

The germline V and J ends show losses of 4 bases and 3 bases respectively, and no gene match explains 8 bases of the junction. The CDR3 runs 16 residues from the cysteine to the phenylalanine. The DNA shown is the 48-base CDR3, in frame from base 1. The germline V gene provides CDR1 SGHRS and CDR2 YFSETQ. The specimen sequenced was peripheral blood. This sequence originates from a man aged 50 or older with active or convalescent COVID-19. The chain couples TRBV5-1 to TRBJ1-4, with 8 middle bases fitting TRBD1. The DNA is TGCGCCAGCAGCCCAGGGACAGGTCCGCCTAATGAAAAACTGTTTTTT. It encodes CASSPGTGPPNEKLFF.